This T cell receptor (beta chain) was sequenced for a study of CD8+ T cells in alopecia areata. Whole-study context: Treated patients took oral tofacitinib at 5 to 10 mg twice daily. Study-level results: It was lesional scalp, especially alopecia totalis/universalis, that showed higher clonality than normal scalp.

In regard to this clone: Its specificity is not known.

Treatment indicated: oral pan-JAK inhibitor, 5-10 mg twice daily. Lesional scalp punch biopsies and peripheral blood came from alopecia areata patients. RNA extraction and reverse transcription yielded cDNA as sequencing template. Clones were read by immunoSEQ multiplex PCR, and TCRdb kept only the in-frame ones, dropping some. This sample carries approximately 140,000 clones, roughly 86% of them seen once, and the ten largest clones take roughly an eighth. Sample: CD8+ T cells sorted from blood, taken at week 4, from a patient treated with tofacitinib. The source is a human donor with alopecia areata.

The CDR3 DNA reads as TGCAGCGTTGAAGGCCGACAGGGGTATGATGGCGAGCAGTACTTC. Amino acid sequence: CSVEGRQGYDGEQYF. The genes are TRBV29-1 and TRBJ2-7, with 8 bases identical to TRBD1. Germline loops: CDR1 SQVTM, CDR2 ANQGSEA. This CDR3 comprises 15 residues. The trim removed 1 base at V and 6 bases at J, leaving 11 bases unmatched.